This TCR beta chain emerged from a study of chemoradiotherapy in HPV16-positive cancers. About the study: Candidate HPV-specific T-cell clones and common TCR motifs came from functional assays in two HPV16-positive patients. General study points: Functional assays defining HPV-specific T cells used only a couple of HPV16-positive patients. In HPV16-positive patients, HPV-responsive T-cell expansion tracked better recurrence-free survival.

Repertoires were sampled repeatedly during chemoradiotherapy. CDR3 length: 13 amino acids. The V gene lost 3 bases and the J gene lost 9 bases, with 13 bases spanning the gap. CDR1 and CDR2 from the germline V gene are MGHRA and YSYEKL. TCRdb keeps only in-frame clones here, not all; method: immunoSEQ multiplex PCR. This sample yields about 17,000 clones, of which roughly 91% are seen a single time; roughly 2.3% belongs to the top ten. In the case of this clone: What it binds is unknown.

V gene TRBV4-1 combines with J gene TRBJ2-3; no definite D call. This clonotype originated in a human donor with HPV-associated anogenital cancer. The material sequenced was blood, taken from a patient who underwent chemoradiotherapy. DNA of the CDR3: TGCGCCAGCAGCCAGGATTATGGGAAGACGCAGTATTTT. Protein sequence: CASSQDYGKTQYF.